Below, one TCR beta chain is given with its context. This clone has a handful of counts. Its specific antigen is unknown. No base qualities exist here, and no much larger clone lies one base off it. According to the germline V gene, CDR1 reads SNHLY and CDR2 reads FYNNEI. Spanning cysteine to phenylalanine, the CDR3 consists of 15 amino acids. Only CDR3 DNA remains: 45 bases, in frame from the first base. V is clipped by 3 bases and J by 5 bases, and the sequence between their germline boundaries is 16 bases long. The library was made by the immunoSEQ multiplex PCR assay. Held by TCRdb, this immuneACCESS table contains in-frame sequences only and omits some clones. Under half of the omission traces to an unresolved V gene where checked; the cause of the rest is unknown. The table for this sample lists 75,000 to 85,000 clones; over 70% of them were counted only once. The leading ten clones occupy under 3% of the sample.

Per the publication, the time point label means: peripheral blood 12 weeks after first pembrolizumab dose. Mismatch repair deficiency was established in every enrolled patient by polymerase chain reaction or immunohistochemistry. TCR sequencing was performed for three patients who responded to pembrolizumab therapy. Pembrolizumab PD-1 blockade was prospectively tested in advanced mismatch repair-deficient cancers, regardless of tissue of origin, in the phase II trial. Serial peripheral blood T cell samples were collected before and at multiple times after starting PD-1 blockade. Blood sampling times were reported as weeks after the first pembrolizumab dose. The data stem from a study of PD-1 blockade in mismatch repair-deficient tumors (TCRdb year 2017). The study in broad terms: Between September 2013 and September 2016, the trial enrolled about 78 consecutive patients with 11 to 13 types of mismatch repair-deficient cancer, all of whom had received prior treatment and were progressing. Tumor-associated T cell clones in the peripheral blood of patients responding to PD-1 blockade were tracked using deep sequencing of TCR CDR3 regions. Paper-wide results and their limitations: After pembrolizumab, tumor-resident clones, which were often undetectable in blood before treatment, expanded rapidly and then contracted, generally ahead of radiologic responses.

The source was peripheral blood, collected 12 weeks after starting pembrolizumab. Recombination linked TRBV2 to TRBJ2-5; the D element might be TRBD1 or TRBD2, as each aligns at 6 bases. The sequence was collected from an adult with mismatch repair-deficient cancer. CDR3 region: CASSDRGLPEETQYF. The DNA sequence is given as TGTGCCAGCAGTGATCGGGGGCTACCCGAGGAGACCCAGTACTTC.